This T cell receptor (beta chain) was recorded in a study of T cell changes during pregnancy in multiple sclerosis. This table comes from immunoSEQ multiplex PCR, and its TCRdb copy is limited to in-frame clones, with some not included. The sample contains approximately 40,000 clones, more than 90% of which appear only once. Between the trimmed V and J ends, which lost 2 bases and 3 bases, there was a span of 8 bases. Germline CDR1 and CDR2: MNHNS and SASEGT. The CDR3 consists of 13 residues. The chain has TRBV6-1 and TRBJ2-7; D call uncertain. Source: CD8+ T cells from peripheral blood mononuclear cells, taken after pregnancy. This TCR was recovered from a female donor with multiple sclerosis, enrolled in a pregnancy study. The CDR3, as DNA: TGTGCCAGCAGTGAATGGCAGATCTACGAGCAGTACTTC. Encoded protein: CASSEWQIYEQYF.